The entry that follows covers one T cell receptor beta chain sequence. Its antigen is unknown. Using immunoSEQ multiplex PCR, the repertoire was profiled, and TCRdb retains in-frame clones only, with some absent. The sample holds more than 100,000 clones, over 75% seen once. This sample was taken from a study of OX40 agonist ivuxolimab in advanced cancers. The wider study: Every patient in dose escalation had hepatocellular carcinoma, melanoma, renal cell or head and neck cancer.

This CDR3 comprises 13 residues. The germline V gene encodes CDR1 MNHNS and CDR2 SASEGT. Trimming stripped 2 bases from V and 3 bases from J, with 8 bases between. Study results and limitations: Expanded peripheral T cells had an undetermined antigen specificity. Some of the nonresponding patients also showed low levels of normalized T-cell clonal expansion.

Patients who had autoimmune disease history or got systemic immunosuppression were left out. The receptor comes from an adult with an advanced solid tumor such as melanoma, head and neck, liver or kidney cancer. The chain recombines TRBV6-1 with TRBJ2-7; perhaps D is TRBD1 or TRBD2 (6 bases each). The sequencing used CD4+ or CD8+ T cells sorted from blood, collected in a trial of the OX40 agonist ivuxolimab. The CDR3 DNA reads TGTGCCAGCAGTGAAAAGGGGGGCTACGAGCAGTACTTC. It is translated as CASSEKGGYEQYF.